The TCR beta chain under discussion was sequenced for a study of blood T cell repertoires in COVID-19. The assay was immunoSEQ multiplex PCR, and TCRdb's table has in-frame clones only and misses some. The repertoire includes about 220,000 clones, 86% of them detected once, and 2.2% sits in the top ten. The TCR sequence derives from a man aged 25 to 45 who had recovered from COVID-19. Sequenced sample: peripheral blood.

The CDR3 sequence is CASSSGYEQFF. The DNA for the CDR3 is TGTGCCAGCAGTTCAGGTTATGAGCAGTTCTTC. The V and J genes are TRBV6-5 and TRBJ2-1; D unresolved. CDR1 MNHEY and CDR2 SVGAGI come from the germline V gene. Trimming took off 4 bases at V and 8 bases at J, with 6 bases between the two ends. This CDR3 comprises 11 residues.